The clone carrying this TCR beta chain was observed once. The junction had 13 bases not matched to a gene; V was cut back by 4 bases and J by 6 bases. The length of the CDR3 is 16 residues. The germline V gene encodes CDR1 LGHDT and CDR2 YNNKEL (reference sequence). The data derive from a study of blood T cell repertoires in COVID-19. Study in general: Samples taken during acute and convalescent COVID-19 were collected in the United States, Italy and Spain. PBMCs, B-cell-depleted T cells, or T cells were the source of the cDNA or gDNA that made up the material.

Repertoires were generated with immunoSEQ multiplex PCR, while TCRdb's copy carries only in-frame clones and drops some. The sample contains under 150,000 clones, 77% of which appear only once. The gene calls are TRBV3-1 (or the pseudogene TRBV3-2) and TRBJ1-2; 8 nucleotides line up with TRBD1. Material for sequencing was peripheral blood. The TCR was taken from a woman aged 50 to 65 with active or convalescent COVID-19. CDR3 region: CASSPRLVDRGNGYTF. Written as DNA, the CDR3 is TGTGCCAGCAGCCCCCGACTTGTAGACAGGGGCAATGGCTACACCTTC.